Below are 29 T cell receptor beta chains sequenced from a single sample in a study of cytomegalovirus exposure and HLA in healthy donors. It was with 60 Vbeta and 13 Jbeta primers that the PCR ran. Clones were sequenced by immunoSEQ multiplex PCR, and TCRdb holds only the in-frame ones, with some missing. This table has roughly 250,000 clones, just over 70% appearing once. The sequenced sample was PBMCs. The source of these receptors is a female donor in good health and CMV-seronegative.

In its sample, this clone was seen a few times. This chain links TRBV28 with TRBJ2-7; D possibly corresponds to TRBD2 (6 bases). This CDR3 spans 15 amino acids. The germline gives CDR1 MDHEN, CDR2 SYDVKM. V was clipped by 6 bases and J by 0 bases, with 15 bases between them. The CDR3 reads CASSVGRENSYEQYF. CDR3 nucleotides: TGTGCCAGCAGCGTAGGGCGGGAAAACTCCTACGAGCAGTACTTC.

Turning to this clone: At one of its ends the junction is not consistent with the germline gene, which may arise from a read error. This sequence joins TRBV2 and TRBJ2-1; D is unclear. The CDR3 loop spans 14 amino acids. The germline V gene encodes CDR1 SNHLY and CDR2 FYNNEI. CDR3 protein: CASSQPDSDNEQFF. The CDR3 nucleotides are TGTGCCAGCAGTCAACCCGACTCCGACAATGAGCAGTTCTTC.

The chain uses TRBV6-6 and TRBJ1-5; a possible D gene is TRBD1 (6 bases). Per the germline V gene, CDR1 is MNHNY and CDR2 is SVGAGI (reference sequence). CDR3 length: 14 amino acids. Trimming cost V 0 bases and J 5 bases, with 8 bases left between them. CDR3 in DNA: TGTGCCAGCAGTTACTCGAACAGGGATCAGCCCCAGCATTTT. It is translated as CASSYSNRDQPQHF.

The V gene is TRBV28, the J gene TRBJ2-7; D is uncertain. Germline V lookup: CDR1 MDHEN, CDR2 SYDVKM. Trimming took off 5 bases at V and 4 bases at J, with 12 bases between the two ends. The CDR3 consists of 13 residues. In DNA form, the CDR3 reads TGTGCCAGCAGTCCTCCTAGGAGTTACGAGCAGTACTTC. This gives the protein CASSPPRSYEQYF. The variable domain in full, completed from reference TRBV28 and TRBJ2-7, reads DVKVTQSSRYLVKRTGEKVFLECVQDMDHENMFWYRQDPGLGLRLIYFSYDVKMKEKGDIPEGYSVSREKKERFSLILESASTNQTSMYLCASSPPRSYEQYFGPGTRLTVT.

The V call is TRBV28, the J call TRBJ1-2; no clear D gene. In germline, CDR1 is MDHEN, CDR2 SYDVKM. Deletions cut 6 bases from V and 3 bases from J, with 11 bases between. The CDR3 sequence is 13 residues long. The CDR3 DNA reads TGTGCCAGCAGAGCCTCGAGGGACTATGGCTACACCTTC. Translation gives CASRASRDYGYTF.

The chain combines TRBV20-1 with TRBJ2-7; D unresolved. The CDR3 loop spans 11 amino acids. Looked up from germline, CDR1 is DFQATT and CDR2 is SNEGSKA (reference sequence). The V and J ends lost 2 bases and 4 bases respectively, with 6 bases between them. CDR3 nucleotides: TGCAGTGCTAGATCTGAGTACGAGCAGTACTTC. This sequence encodes CSARSEYEQYF.

This clone was recorded a few times. CDR3 loop: CASPGDRGFYGYTF. DNA of the CDR3: TGTGCCAGCCCCGGGGACAGGGGGTTCTATGGCTACACCTTC. The rearrangement uses TRBV2 and TRBJ1-2, with 11 positions matching TRBD1. Germline CDR1 reads SNHLY; CDR2 reads FYNNEI. J gave up 4 bases and V 8 bases, and 6 bases lay outside the gene matches. This CDR3 contains 14 residues.

The sample holds a few counts of this clone. The V call is TRBV9, the J call TRBJ2-1, with 11 bases fitting TRBD2. Germline CDR1 is SGDLS and CDR2 is YYNGEE. The V segment lost 3 bases and the J segment 4 bases; nucleotides outside the gene matches: 3. The CDR3 extends over 15 amino acids. The CDR3 region has the DNA TGTGCCAGCAGCGAGACTAGCGGGGTATACAATGAGCAGTTCTTC. Protein sequence: CASSETSGVYNEQFF.

On this clone itself: The same CDR3 can be traced to other DNA sequences in this sample. The chain uses TRBV9 and TRBJ1-5; tentative D call: TRBD1 (6 bases). Germline lookup yields CDR1 SGDLS and CDR2 YYNGEE. The CDR3 loop spans 15 amino acids. V lost 2 bases, J lost 4 bases, and 13 bases lay in between. Here the CDR3 DNA reads TGTGCCAGCAGCGTCGAGGGGGGGCCTAATCAGCCCCAGCATTTT. It yields the protein CASSVEGGPNQPQHF. The entire variable domain, with the rest obtained from reference TRBV9 and TRBJ1-5, is as follows: DSGVTQTPKHLITATGQRVTLRCSPRSGDLSVYWYQQSLDQGLQFLIQYYNGEERAKGNILERFSAQQFPDLHSELNLSSLELGDSALYFCASSVEGGPNQPQHFGDGTRLSIL.

The rearrangement joins TRBV4-1 to TRBJ2-5; D possibly corresponds to TRBD2 (5 bases). The CDR3 has 18 amino acids. In germline, CDR1 is MGHRA, CDR2 YSYEKL. With 2 bases removed from V and 2 bases from J, the gap between germline ends came to 21 bases. CDR3 protein: CASSQSNLTIARQETQYF. DNA of the CDR3: TGCGCCAGCAGCCAATCGAATCTTACTATAGCGAGACAAGAGACCCAGTACTTC.

The chain joins TRBV5-6 to TRBJ2-7; D might be TRBD2 (6 bases). Trimming removed 7 bases at V and 0 bases at J, with 8 bases between. Germline CDR1 is SGHDT and CDR2 is YYEEEE. The CDR3 is 12 amino acids. DNA for the CDR3: TGTGCCAGCGGGAGGTTCTCCTACGAGCAGTACTTC. Encoded protein: CASGRFSYEQYF.

V and J are TRBV11-3 and TRBJ1-2; D is ambiguous. Trimming shortened V by 1 base and J by 3 bases, and 9 bases separated the two germline ends. Germline-derived CDR1 and CDR2 are SGHNT and YENEEA. The CDR3 contains 14 residues. The CDR3 DNA reads as TGTGCCAGCAGCTTAGGGATGGGAGACTATGGCTACACCTTC. Protein: CASSLGMGDYGYTF.

This clone was seen just once. The chain carries TRBV11-1 and TRBJ2-5; TRBD1 matches at 9 bases. Germline-derived CDR1 and CDR2 are SGHAT and FQDESV (reference sequence). This CDR3 contains 17 residues. The J segment lost 5 bases and the V segment lost 0 bases, leaving 10 bases of the junction unmatched. CDR3 sequence (DNA): TGTGCCAGCAGCTTAGCCCGGGCGGGACAGGGATGGGAGACCCAGTACTTC. Amino acid sequence: CASSLARAGQGWETQYF.

In DNA form, the CDR3 reads TGTGCCAGCAGTTTTCGACTAGCGGGAGTTGGCGGGGAGCTGTTTTTT. Its translation: CASSFRLAGVGGELFF. This rearrangement joins TRBV27 to TRBJ2-2; TRBD2 matches at 12 bases. The CDR3 consists of 16 residues. The ends lost 3 bases at V and 7 bases at J; junction bases unmatched: 6. Germline V lookup: CDR1 MNHEY, CDR2 SMNVEV (reference sequence).

This chain connects TRBV6-1 to TRBJ2-5; 7 nucleotides agree with TRBD2. This CDR3 has 14 amino acids. Germline V gene lookup returns CDR1 MNHNS and CDR2 SASEGT. With V trimmed by 1 base and J by 2 bases, 1 base remained unmatched. The CDR3, as DNA: TGTGCCAGCAGTGAAGTGGGAGGGCAAGAGACCCAGTACTTC. This encodes CASSEVGGQETQYF.

The chain links TRBV11-2 to TRBJ2-7; 7 positions agree with TRBD2. The V and J ends lost 2 bases and 3 bases, in that order; junction bases with no gene match: 7. Looked up from germline, CDR1 is SGHAT and CDR2 is FQNNGV. CDR3 length equals 15 residues. Here the CDR3 reads CASSLWGGSNYEQYF. The CDR3 region has the DNA TGTGCCAGCAGCTTATGGGGCGGGAGTAACTACGAGCAGTACTTC. Full variable domain (rest looked up from reference TRBV11-2 and TRBJ2-7): EAGVAQSPRYKIIEKRQSVAFWCNPISGHATLYWYQQILGQGPKLLIQFQNNGVVDDSQLPKDRFSAERLKGVDSTLKIQPAKLEDSAVYLCASSLWGGSNYEQYFGPGTRLTVT.

As for this clone: The sample contains more than one DNA sequence encoding this CDR3. The V and J genes are TRBV2 and TRBJ2-1; 10 bases line up with TRBD2. The CDR3 covers 14 residues. After removal of 4 bases from V and 4 bases from J, the junction contained 1 base not matched to a gene. Germline assignment: CDR1 SNHLY and CDR2 FYNNEI. CDR3 bases: TGTGCCAGCAGTGGGACTAGCGGTTACAATGAGCAGTTCTTC. It is translated as CASSGTSGYNEQFF.

The gene calls are TRBV7-2 and TRBJ2-5; D not resolved. The J call is uncertain, as TRBJ2-7 better fits the DNA end. Germline CDR1 SGHTA, CDR2 FQGNSA. The CDR3 is 12 residues long. CDR3 nucleotides: TGTGCCAGCAGCTTAAACCTCTACGAGCAGTACTTC. This gives the protein CASSLNLYEQYF.

In this sample, this clone turned up a few times. This sequence joins TRBV25-1 and TRBJ2-2; D gene unclear. Trimming pared 3 bases from V and 0 bases from J, leaving 8 bases between. The CDR3 covers 15 residues. The V gene's germline CDR1 is MGHDK and CDR2 SYGVNS. The CDR3 loop reads CASSEPRPNTGELFF. DNA of the CDR3: TGTGCCAGCAGTGAGCCCAGGCCGAACACCGGGGAGCTGTTTTTT.

For this clone: Different DNA sequences within this sample yield the same CDR3. J is TRBJ2-2 and V is TRBV28; D call uncertain. V was clipped by 5 bases and J by 6 bases, with 4 bases between them. Germline CDR1 and CDR2: MDHEN and SYDVKM. CDR3 size: 11 residues. The CDR3 DNA reads as TGTGCCAGCAGTCTTGCCGGGGAGCTGTTTTTT. Translated: CASSLAGELFF.

The genes are TRBV5-5 and TRBJ1-5; no firm D call. V was shortened by 4 bases and J by 1 base, with 9 bases between the two germline ends. This CDR3 spans 14 amino acids. Germline V gene sequence: CDR1 SGHKS, CDR2 YYEKEE (reference sequence). DNA for the CDR3: TGTGCCAGCAGCCCTCCGGGGAGCAATCAGCCCCAGCATTTT. This gives the protein CASSPPGSNQPQHF.

The CDR3 region is CASSIPPGTGGGDEQFF. As DNA, the CDR3 is TGTGCCAGTAGTATACCCCCCGGGACAGGGGGCGGGGATGAGCAGTTCTTC. V gene TRBV19 combines with J gene TRBJ2-1; 12 nucleotides line up with TRBD1. The V gene end was trimmed by 2 bases and the J gene end by 8 bases; junction bases not matched to a gene: 10. The CDR3 runs to 17 residues. From germline, CDR1 is LNHDA and CDR2 SQIVND (reference sequence).

The genes are TRBV28 and TRBJ1-1; no reliable D call. CDR3 length: 15 residues. CDR1 MDHEN and CDR2 SYDVKM come from the germline V gene. Trimming took 9 bases from V and 3 from J, leaving 20 bases between them. The CDR3 reads CASESLRRGDTEAFF. DNA for the CDR3: TGTGCCAGTGAGTCTCTTCGACGCGGTGACACTGAAGCTTTCTTT. Combining the CDR3 with reference TRBV28 and TRBJ1-1 gives the whole variable domain DVKVTQSSRYLVKRTGEKVFLECVQDMDHENMFWYRQDPGLGLRLIYFSYDVKMKEKGDIPEGYSVSREKKERFSLILESASTNQTSMYLCASESLRRGDTEAFFGQGTRLTVV.

The rearrangement links TRBV18 to TRBJ1-5; D is ambiguous. The V and J ends lost 3 bases and 4 bases respectively, with 10 bases between them. CDR3 length equals 14 residues. Germline-derived CDR1 and CDR2 are KGHSH and LQKENI. The CDR3 DNA follows: TGTGCCAGCTCACCGGGCAGTCGAAATCAGCCCCAGCATTTT. Encoded protein: CASSPGSRNQPQHF.

The chain links TRBV28 to TRBJ2-4; D is uncertain. Germline CDR1 is MDHEN and CDR2 is SYDVKM. The CDR3 spans 15 residues. V dropped 1 base and J dropped 0 bases, with 7 bases sitting between them. The CDR3 here is CASSLLGGAKNIQYF. The CDR3, as DNA: TGTGCCAGCAGTTTATTAGGCGGAGCCAAAAACATTCAGTACTTC.

This clone was observed a handful of times. This chain joins TRBV25-1 and TRBJ2-6, with 11 bases fitting TRBD1. This CDR3 has 17 amino acids. The germline V gene has CDR1 MGHDK and CDR2 SYGVNS. V gave up 3 bases and J gave up 0 bases; unmatched junction bases: 1. CDR3: CASSEGTGGSGANVLTF. The CDR3 coding sequence is TGTGCCAGCAGTGAGGGGACAGGGGGCTCTGGGGCCAACGTCCTGACTTTC.

This clone was seen more than once but under ten times. V usage is TRBV7-8 and J usage is TRBJ1-2; no clear D. The germline V gene encodes CDR1 SGHVS and CDR2 FQNEAQ. Trimming left V 5 bases short and J 1 base short, with 14 bases between. CDR3 size: 15 residues. CDR3 sequence reads: CASSPLGRSNYGYTF. The DNA for the CDR3 is TGTGCCAGCAGCCCACTAGGACGGAGTAACTATGGCTACACCTTC.

J is TRBJ2-5 and V is TRBV7-8; D possibly corresponds to TRBD1 (12 bases). Germline values: CDR1 SGHVS, CDR2 FQNEAQ. The ends were cut back, 1 base at V and 4 bases at J, with 31 bases in the middle. CDR3 length equals 21 residues. The CDR3 DNA sequence: TGTGCCAGCAGCTTAGGGGGGGACAGGGGGCGGTTAGCGGGAGGGCGAGAGACCCAGTACTTC. It codes for CASSLGGDRGRLAGGRETQYF.

This rearrangement joins TRBV7-9 to TRBJ1-1; tentatively, D is TRBD1 (5 bases). V was pared by 11 bases and J by 1 base, with 14 bases between. The germline gives CDR1 SEHNR, CDR2 FQNEAQ (reference sequence). This CDR3 contains 13 residues. CDR3 in amino acids: CAAGPTRNTEAFF. CDR3 coding DNA: TGTGCCGCGGGACCCACTCGGAACACTGAAGCTTTCTTT.